The clone carrying this TCR beta chain was observed a few times. Per the study methods: Estimated nucleated cell counts came from reference gene primer amplification. The assay was immunoSEQ multiplex PCR, and TCRdb's table has in-frame clones only and misses some. The V and J calls and clone size are taken from that table; D and trimming were inferred from the DNA. Of about 62,000 clones listed, around 86% were seen once; the top ten hold approximately 1.3%. The sample originates from a study of blood T cell repertoires in COVID-19. For the study at large: The study drew acute and convalescent COVID-19 samples from the United States, Italy and Spain. Sources were T cells, B-cell-depleted T cells, or PBMCs; the material itself was cDNA or gDNA.

The sample taken for sequencing was peripheral blood. The receptor comes from a woman of 80 years or more with acute or convalescent COVID-19.

This CDR3 is CATWEGMGAYNEQFF. The CDR3 bases are TGTGCCACCTGGGAGGGAATGGGTGCCTACAATGAGCAGTTCTTC. This chain links TRBV2 with TRBJ2-1; 7 nucleotides line up with TRBD2. Losses at the gene ends were 10 bases for V and 2 bases for J; bases not matched to a gene: 11. The CDR3 loop spans 15 amino acids. In germline, CDR1 is SNHLY, CDR2 FYNNEI.